The 9 T cell receptor beta chains below come from one sample, sequenced in a study of blood T cell repertoires in COVID-19. TCRdb's table, derived via immunoSEQ multiplex PCR, lists solely in-frame clones and lacks some. The data contain about 200,000 clones, about 95% of them seen just once; the ten biggest clones take up approximately 0.8%. The sequencing sample was made of peripheral blood. These receptors were collected from a man aged 25-40 years with COVID-19, enrolled during active disease.

J is TRBJ1-2 and V is TRBV7-3; 8 nucleotides agree with TRBD1. Germline lookup yields CDR1 SGHTA and CDR2 FQGTGA. V lost 5 bases to trimming and J lost 3 bases; unmatched junction nucleotides: 5. This CDR3 has 14 residues. CDR3 bases: TGTGCCAGCAGCACACAGGGGGAATACTATGGCTACACCTTC. Its protein is CASSTQGEYYGYTF.

The V and J genes are TRBV20-1 and TRBJ2-1; D gene unclear. There are 12 residues in the CDR3. Germline values: CDR1 DFQATT, CDR2 SNEGSKA (reference sequence). V was pared by 3 bases and J by 3 bases, with 6 bases between. The CDR3 DNA reads as TGCAGTGCTAGTATCTACTACAATGAGCAGTTCTTC. Translating gives CSASIYYNEQFF.

The chain uses TRBV12-3 or TRBV12-4 and TRBJ1-2; D perhaps matches TRBD1 (5 bases). Trimming shortened V by 1 base and J by 7 bases, and 7 bases separated the two germline ends. The CDR3 is made up of 12 amino acids. The CDR3 DNA sequence: TGTGCCAGCAGTTTAGGCAGGGCTGGCTACACCTTC. Protein product: CASSLGRAGYTF.

V gene TRBV19 combines with J gene TRBJ1-1; D is unclear. Germline lookup yields CDR1 LNHDA and CDR2 SQIVND (reference sequence). The CDR3 length is 15 residues. V gave up 3 bases and J gave up 4 bases, with 15 bases separating them. The DNA for the CDR3 is TGTGCCAGTAGTATCCTAACCCCCGCGATCACTGAAGCTTTCTTT. Translating gives CASSILTPAITEAFF.

The J gene is TRBJ2-2, the V gene TRBV5-4, with 11 bases fitting TRBD2. The CDR3 consists of 17 residues. CDR1 and CDR2 from the germline V gene are SGHNT and YYREEE (reference sequence). The V gene end was trimmed by 0 bases and the J gene end by 7 bases; junction bases not matched to a gene: 8. The CDR3 sequence: CASSLVLAGGPGGELFF. The CDR3 nucleotides read TGTGCCAGCAGCTTGGTATTAGCGGGGGGGCCCGGCGGGGAGCTGTTTTTT.

This chain joins TRBV6-5 and TRBJ1-2; possible D gene TRBD1, 5 bases. Per the germline V gene, CDR1 is MNHEY and CDR2 is SVGAGI. This CDR3 is 14 amino acids long. Trimming cost V 6 bases and J 0 bases, with 11 bases left between them. CDR3 coding DNA: TGTGCCAGCAGCCCACCCAGGGCTAACTATGGCTACACCTTC. It specifies CASSPPRANYGYTF.

The chain recombines TRBV9 with TRBJ1-2; 7 positions match TRBD1. V lost 3 bases, J lost 4 bases, and 9 bases stayed unmatched. The CDR3 is 15 amino acids. Germline loops: CDR1 SGDLS, CDR2 YYNGEE. The CDR3 is CASSAEGALGYGYTF. CDR3 coding DNA: TGTGCCAGCAGCGCCGAGGGGGCCCTCGGCTATGGCTACACCTTC.

The chain uses TRBV5-4 and TRBJ1-4, with D unclear. CDR3 size: 12 residues. Trimming pared 3 bases from V and 5 bases from J, leaving 5 bases between. Germline lookup yields CDR1 SGHNT and CDR2 YYREEE (reference sequence). CDR3 nucleotide sequence: TGTGCCAGCAGCTCCCCAAATGAAAAACTGTTTTTT. Protein: CASSSPNEKLFF.

The CDR3 bases are TGTGCCAGCAGCTTGCCTTTAGCGGGGGGGGCGGATACGCAGTATTTT. Its translation is CASSLPLAGGADTQYF. The chain links TRBV5-6 to TRBJ2-3, with 11 bases lining up with TRBD2. V dropped 1 base and J dropped 6; count of bases not matched to a gene: 7. The germline V gene has CDR1 SGHDT and CDR2 YYEEEE. The CDR3 sequence is 16 residues long.